The 8 T cell receptor beta chains in this list originate from one sample, sequenced in a study of shared clonotypes between healthy human individuals. CD45RO-negative cells were positively selected for CCR7, leaving out terminally differentiated effector memory CD45RA+ cells. The table came from immunoSEQ multiplex PCR; TCRdb's copy has only in-frame clones and leaves some out. The sample includes a few million clones, over 85% of them seen just once. The sample taken for sequencing was naive CD8+ T cells from PBMCs. The receptors come from a man younger than 35 in good health. Some clones in this sample may be carry-over from other donors' samples.

The count of this clone is one. The chain joins TRBV7-9 to TRBJ1-3; 10 nucleotides match TRBD1. CDR1 and CDR2 (germline): SEHNR, FQNEAQ (reference sequence). V trimming: 5 bases; J trimming: 4 bases; junction bases outside the gene matches: 14. The CDR3 covers 18 residues. The CDR3 DNA reads as TGTGCCAGCAGCCCCCGACCGGGACAGGGGCGGGTAGGAAACACCATATATTTT. This codes for CASSPRPGQGRVGNTIYF.

V gene TRBV15 combines with J gene TRBJ1-1, with no clear D. V dropped 5 bases and J dropped 0 bases, with 4 bases sitting between them. CDR3 length equals 12 residues. The germline gives CDR1 LNHNV, CDR2 YYDKDF (reference sequence). The CDR3 coding sequence is TGTGCCACCAGCCCAGTGAACACTGAAGCTTTCTTT. Its translation: CATSPVNTEAFF.

The chain is built from TRBV27 and TRBJ1-1; perhaps TRBD1 as D (6 bases). Trimming shortened V by 0 bases and J by 5 bases, and 13 bases separated the two germline ends. The CDR3 is made up of 15 amino acids. In germline, CDR1 is MNHEY, CDR2 SMNVEV (reference sequence). The CDR3 DNA follows: TGTGCCAGCAGTTTATCGCAGGGGCTAAAAACTGAAGCTTTCTTT. Translation gives CASSLSQGLKTEAFF.

The gene calls are TRBV7-9 and TRBJ2-5; tentatively, D is TRBD1 (5 bases). V lost 5 bases, J lost 3 bases, and 13 bases lay in between. The CDR3 extends over 14 amino acids. The germline CDR1 and CDR2 sequences are SEHNR and FQNEAQ (reference sequence). CDR3 in amino acids: CASSPPAREETQYF. In nucleotides, the CDR3 is TGTGCCAGCAGCCCCCCTGCCAGGGAAGAGACCCAGTACTTC.

J is TRBJ1-1 and V is TRBV28; D is possibly TRBD1 (5 bases). This CDR3 contains 13 residues. Germline assignment: CDR1 MDHEN and CDR2 SYDVKM. The ends were cut back, 5 bases at V and 7 bases at J, with 14 bases in the middle. The CDR3 is CASSGATAYEAFF. The CDR3 DNA sequence: TGTGCCAGCAGTGGGGCGACAGCCTATGAAGCTTTCTTT.

V is TRBV6-4 and J is TRBJ2-1; D is undetermined. Germline CDR1 reads MRHNA; CDR2 reads SNTAGT. V lost 3 bases and J 5 bases, leaving 11 bases between the germline ends. CDR3 size: 14 residues. CDR3 loop: CASSESVSNNEQFF. CDR3 in DNA: TGTGCCAGCAGTGAGAGTGTCTCTAACAATGAGCAGTTCTTC.

The chain combines TRBV7-9 with TRBJ1-4; D remains ambiguous. CDR1 is SEHNR, CDR2 FQNEAQ, per germline (reference sequence). The CDR3 loop spans 15 amino acids. V lost 2 bases, J lost 5 bases, and 12 bases lay in between. CDR3 nucleotides: TGTGCCAGCAGCTTACCGGACGGCGCAAATGAAAAACTGTTTTTT. It codes for CASSLPDGANEKLFF.

The chain joins TRBV10-2 to TRBJ2-7; no clear D gene. Deletions cut 5 bases from V and 2 bases from J, with 10 bases between. Germline V lookup: CDR1 WSHSY, CDR2 SAAADI. The CDR3 spans 13 residues. The CDR3 region is CASSLNSAYEQYF. The CDR3 DNA reads TGCGCCAGCAGTCTCAACAGCGCCTACGAGCAGTACTTC.